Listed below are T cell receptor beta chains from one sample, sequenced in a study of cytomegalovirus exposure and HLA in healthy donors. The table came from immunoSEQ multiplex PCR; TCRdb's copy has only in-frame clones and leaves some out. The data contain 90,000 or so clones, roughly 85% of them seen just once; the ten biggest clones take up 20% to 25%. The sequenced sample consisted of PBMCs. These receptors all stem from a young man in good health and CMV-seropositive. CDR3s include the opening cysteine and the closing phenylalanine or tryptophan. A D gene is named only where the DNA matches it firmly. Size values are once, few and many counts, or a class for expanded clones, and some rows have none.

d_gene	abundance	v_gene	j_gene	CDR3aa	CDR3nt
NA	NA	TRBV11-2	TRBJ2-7	CASSFRGQNYEQYF	TGTGCCAGCAGCTTCCGCGGACAGAACTACGAGCAGTACTTC
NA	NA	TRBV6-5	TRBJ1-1	CASRPQGNTEAFF	TGTGCCAGCAGACCACAGGGGAACACTGAAGCTTTCTTT
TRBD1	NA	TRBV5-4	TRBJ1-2	CASSLDRGQDGYTF	TGTGCCAGCAGCTTGGACAGGGGGCAGGATGGCTACACCTTC
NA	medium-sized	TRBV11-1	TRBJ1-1	CASSIRGQNTEAFF	TGTGCCAGCAGCATCCGGGGACAGAACACTGAAGCTTTCTTT
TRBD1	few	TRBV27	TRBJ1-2	CASSFRQGVGGYTF	TGTGCCAGCAGTTTTAGACAGGGAGTTGGTGGCTACACCTTC
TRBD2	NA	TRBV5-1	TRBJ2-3	CASSRGAGITDTQYF	TGCGCCAGCAGCCGGGGAGCGGGAATCACAGATACGCAGTATTTT
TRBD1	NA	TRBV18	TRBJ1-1	CASSPRDRGPVGEAFF	TGTGCCAGCTCACCTCGGGACAGGGGACCGGTAGGTGAAGCTTTCTTT
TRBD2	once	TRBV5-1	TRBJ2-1	CASSFAGGPYEQFF	TGCGCCAGCAGCTTTGCGGGAGGGCCATATGAGCAGTTCTTC
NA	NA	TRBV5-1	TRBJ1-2	CASRQGWAGYGYTF	TGCGCCAGCAGACAGGGCTGGGCGGGCTATGGCTACACCTTC
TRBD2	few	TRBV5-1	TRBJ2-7	CASSLSRLAGGPSSYEQYF	TGCGCCAGCAGCTTGTCCCGACTAGCGGGAGGGCCGAGCTCCTACGAGCAGTACTTC
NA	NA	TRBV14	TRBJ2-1	CASSQDSLMAHNEQFF	TGTGCCAGCAGCCAAGATTCACTAATGGCGCACAATGAGCAGTTCTTC
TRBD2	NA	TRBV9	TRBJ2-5	CASSGRTSGSVQETQYF	TGTGCCAGCAGCGGTAGGACTAGCGGGAGCGTACAAGAGACCCAGTACTTC
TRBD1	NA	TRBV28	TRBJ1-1	CASSYRGRNTEAFF	TGTGCCAGCAGTTACAGGGGTAGGAACACTGAAGCTTTCTTT